One sample yielded the 18 T cell receptor beta chains listed below, sequenced in a study of cytomegalovirus exposure and HLA in healthy donors. PCR amplification relied on 60 Vbeta primers (plus 13 Jbeta primers). TCRdb's table, derived via immunoSEQ multiplex PCR, lists solely in-frame clones and lacks some. Among tens of thousands of clones listed, around 70% were seen once. Specimen: PBMCs. The receptor source for this set is a woman aged 45-59 years in good health and CMV-seronegative.

This clone was detected only a few times. The chain joins TRBV27 to TRBJ2-7; TRBD1 matches 10 bases. V lost 1 base and J lost 5; bases outside the gene matches: 5. This CDR3 spans 15 amino acids. CDR1 is MNHEY and CDR2 is SMNVEV in the germline V gene (reference sequence). The CDR3 DNA is TGTGCCAGCAGTTTATGGGGACAGGGGATCGACGAGCAGTACTTC. Protein product: CASSLWGQGIDEQYF.

The V call is TRBV11-2, the J call TRBJ1-6; 7 nucleotides agree with TRBD1. CDR3 size: 15 residues. Germline CDR1 and CDR2: SGHAT and FQNNGV. V was clipped by 2 bases and J by 2 bases; unmatched bases: 0. The CDR3 DNA reads as TGTGCCAGCAGCTTAAGGGGGCCCTATAATTCACCCCTCCACTTT. This translates into CASSLRGPYNSPLHF.

The chain couples TRBV28 to TRBJ1-5, with D unclear. The CDR3 spans 15 residues. The germline gives CDR1 MDHEN, CDR2 SYDVKM. With 5 bases removed from V and 3 bases from J, the gap between germline ends came to 14 bases. Here the CDR3 DNA reads TGTGCCAGCAGTCCCCCGGAGCTACTCAATCAGCCCCAGCATTTT. Encoded protein: CASSPPELLNQPQHF.

The chain is built from TRBV10-3 and TRBJ2-3, with D maybe TRBD2 (6 bases). This CDR3 has 14 residues. CDR1 and CDR2 from the germline V gene are ENHRY and SYGVKD. The V gene lost 6 bases and the J gene lost 6 bases, with 16 bases spanning the gap. Here the CDR3 DNA reads TGTGCCATCAGGGGGGGTATCGCATCCGATACGCAGTATTTT. Amino acids: CAIRGGIASDTQYF.

This clone was observed a handful of times. The genes are TRBV7-2 and TRBJ2-3; D might be TRBD1 (5 bases). Germline V gives CDR1 SGHTA, CDR2 FQGNSA. The CDR3 is 13 residues long. Trimming took 3 bases from V and 5 from J, leaving 9 bases between them. The CDR3 loop is CASSLGQVDTQYF. The CDR3, as DNA: TGTGCCAGCAGCTTGGGGCAGGTAGATACGCAGTATTTT.

V is TRBV5-4 and J is TRBJ1-4; 8 positions agree with TRBD1. CDR3 length: 17 residues. V shed 4 bases and J 2 bases; nucleotides not matched to a gene: 10. The germline V gene has CDR1 SGHNT and CDR2 YYREEE (reference sequence). Here the CDR3 DNA reads TGTGCCAGCAGCCTTAGACAGGGGTCTAGGACTAATGAAAAACTGTTTTTT. Its protein product is CASSLRQGSRTNEKLFF.

This chain connects TRBV6-5 to TRBJ1-1, with D maybe TRBD1 (5 bases). The CDR3 consists of 13 residues. The V and J ends lost 7 bases and 1 base respectively, with 10 bases between them. The germline CDR1 and CDR2 sequences are MNHEY and SVGAGI. The CDR3, as DNA: TGTGCCAGCACCATGACAGCGAACACTGAAGCTTTCTTT. This codes for CASTMTANTEAFF.

The chain employs TRBV1 and TRBJ2-7; the table's D call of TRBD2 was not tested on the DNA. TRBV1 represents a pseudogene. This CDR3 comprises 15 residues. In DNA, the CDR3 is TGCACCAGCAGCCAAGATCCTAGCGGCACCTACGAGCAGTACTTC. Translation gives CTSSQDPSGTYEQYF.

The genes are TRBV19 and TRBJ1-1; D call uncertain. Germline V gene data show CDR1 as LNHDA and CDR2 as SQIVND (reference sequence). Trimming took 6 bases from V and 3 from J, leaving 14 bases between them. This CDR3 contains 14 residues. Written as DNA, the CDR3 is TGTGCCAGTAGGAAGGGAGGGCTGGACACTGAAGCTTTCTTT. Translated: CASRKGGLDTEAFF.

With respect to this clone: Different DNA sequences within this sample yield the same CDR3. The chain joins TRBV7-8 to TRBJ1-1; D call uncertain. V dropped 3 bases and J dropped 4 bases, with 18 bases sitting between them. The length of the CDR3 is 16 residues. The V gene's germline CDR1 is SGHVS and CDR2 FQNEAQ. The CDR3 loop reads CASSLVDSPLGTEAFF. CDR3 bases: TGTGCCAGCAGCTTGGTAGACTCCCCGCTAGGCACTGAAGCTTTCTTT.

The chain uses TRBV6-1 and TRBJ2-1, with 13 bases aligning to TRBD2. The CDR3 is 14 amino acids. The V gene's germline CDR1 is MNHNS and CDR2 SASEGT. J was trimmed by 9 bases and V by 6 bases; bases with no gene match: 5. This CDR3 reads CASRLAGGRVEQFF. The CDR3 bases are TGTGCCAGCAGACTAGCGGGGGGGCGGGTTGAGCAGTTCTTC.

V usage is TRBV27 and J usage is TRBJ2-1, with D possibly TRBD1 on 6 matching bases. This CDR3 is built from 17 residues. CDR1 is MNHEY, CDR2 SMNVEV, per germline (reference sequence). V shed 7 bases and J shed 7 bases, with 26 bases lying between them. DNA of the CDR3: TGTGCCAGCACATCTCTTCCACAGGGTACAGAGGGTAATGAGCAGTTCTTC. Protein: CASTSLPQGTEGNEQFF.

CDR3 protein: CASSRGINSPLHF. The CDR3 DNA reads as TGTGCCAGCAGTAGAGGGATTAATTCACCCCTCCACTTT. The J gene is TRBJ1-6, the V gene TRBV6-5; D unclear. The CDR3 covers 13 residues. V was clipped by 5 bases and J by 6 bases, with 8 bases between them. CDR1 MNHEY and CDR2 SVGAGI come from the germline V gene.

This clone was recorded a few times. The V gene is TRBV5-1, the J gene TRBJ2-5; 8 bases agree with TRBD2. Looked up from germline, CDR1 is SGHRS and CDR2 is YFSETQ. The CDR3 loop spans 15 amino acids. The junction had 6 bases not matched to a gene; V was cut back by 0 bases and J by 5 bases. The chain's CDR3 is CASSLGSGSGETQYF. The DNA of the CDR3 is TGCGCCAGCAGCTTGGGGAGCGGGAGCGGGGAGACCCAGTACTTC.

The chain combines TRBV5-1 with TRBJ2-3; D not certain. The germline V and J ends were trimmed by 4 bases and 4 bases, with 7 bases remaining between them. The CDR3 is 12 residues long. Germline CDR1 SGHRS, CDR2 YFSETQ. DNA of the CDR3: TGCGCCAGCAGCCCCGGGTCAGATACGCAGTATTTT. Its translation: CASSPGSDTQYF.

This clone has a handful of counts. The chain recombines TRBV19 with TRBJ2-7, with TRBD1 as a possible D gene (5 bases). V gave up 7 bases and J gave up 3 bases, with 19 bases separating them. The length of the CDR3 is 15 residues. The germline V gene has CDR1 LNHDA and CDR2 SQIVND (reference sequence). The CDR3 loop reads CASTPRVGPVYEQYF. The CDR3, as DNA: TGTGCCAGTACGCCACGGGTGGGGCCGGTCTACGAGCAGTACTTC. Full variable domain (missing parts from reference TRBV19 and TRBJ2-7): DGGITQSPKYLFRKEGQNVTLSCEQNLNHDAMYWYRQDPGQGLRLIYYSQIVNDFQKGDIAEGYSVSREKKESFPLTVTSAQKNPTAFYLCASTPRVGPVYEQYFGPGTRLTVT.

Remarks on this clone: Sequence at one end of the junction differs from germline and may be a read error. The rearrangement joins TRBV11-2 to TRBJ2-1; 7 positions match TRBD2. Germline V gene data show CDR1 as SGHAT and CDR2 as FQNNGV. This CDR3 has 17 residues. CDR3 in DNA: TGTGCCAGCAGCCCAAACCCATTTAGCGGGTCCTTCAATGAGCAGTTCTTC. Its translation: CASSPNPFSGSFNEQFF. Full variable domain (outside the CDR3, taken from reference TRBV11-2 and TRBJ2-1): EAGVAQSPRYKIIEKRQSVAFWCNPISGHATLYWYQQILGQGPKLLIQFQNNGVVDDSQLPKDRFSAERLKGVDSTLKIQPAKLEDSAVYLCASSPNPFSGSFNEQFFGPGTRLTVL.

This clone has more than one count but fewer than ten. This chain joins TRBV7-2 and TRBJ2-3; D ambiguous. CDR1 is SGHTA, CDR2 FQGNSA, per germline. V was pared by 7 bases and J by 0 bases, with 11 bases between. The CDR3 runs to 14 residues. The CDR3 protein is CASTQGASTDTQYF. CDR3 nucleotides: TGTGCCAGCACCCAAGGAGCCAGCACAGATACGCAGTATTTT.